This is a list of T cell receptor beta chains from one sample in a study of control samples from healthy donors and cancer patients. The data were produced by immunoSEQ multiplex PCR, yet TCRdb's version contains in-frame clones alone and is incomplete. The sample has roughly 74,000 clones, approximately 94% seen once. Sequences were obtained from blood. These receptors originate from a woman in her late teens or twenties in good health. The CDR3 runs from the conserved cysteine through the conserved F or W. Fields, in order: clone size, V gene, J gene, CDR3 length, D gene, CDR3 DNA, CDR3 protein. A D gene is named only where the DNA matches it firmly. Size is omitted from some rows. Given values are once, few, many or a class for expanded clones.

size: NA
V: TRBV19
J: TRBJ1-5
length: 10
D: NA
DNA: TGTGCCAGTAGTTATCAGCCCCAGCATTTT
CDR3: CASSYQPQHF

size: NA
V: TRBV27
J: TRBJ2-7
length: 13
D: NA
DNA: TGTGCCATATCGCCGGGAATTTCCTACGAGCAGTACTTC
CDR3: CAISPGISYEQYF

size: once
V: TRBV6-1
J: TRBJ2-5
length: 15
D: NA
DNA: TGTGCCAGCAGTGAACTGGGCAGTACTTGGGAGACCCAGTACTTC
CDR3: CASSELGSTWETQYF

size: NA
V: TRBV5-5
J: TRBJ2-3
length: 19
D: TRBD1
DNA: TGTGCCAGCAGCTTGGGAAATTGGTCCAGGGGGCTTAAAACAGATACGCAGTATTTT
CDR3: CASSLGNWSRGLKTDTQYF

size: NA
V: TRBV6-5
J: TRBJ1-3
length: 16
D: NA
DNA: TGTGCCAGCAGTTACTCCCGTGCCCACTCTGGAAACACCATATATTTT
CDR3: CASSYSRAHSGNTIYF

size: NA
V: TRBV15
J: TRBJ2-7
length: 14
D: NA
DNA: TGTGCCACCTCTAGCCACCCAAGCTCCTACGAGCAGTACTTC
CDR3: CATSSHPSSYEQYF

size: NA
V: TRBV5-1
J: TRBJ2-2
length: 13
D: NA
DNA: TGCGCCAGCAGCGCACAGGGTTCCGGGGAGCTGTTTTTT
CDR3: CASSAQGSGELFF

size: NA
V: TRBV5-4
J: TRBJ2-5
length: 14
D: NA
DNA: TGTGCCATGACCCGGGGCAGGTACCAAGAGACCCAGTACTTC
CDR3: CAMTRGRYQETQYF

size: NA
V: TRBV19
J: TRBJ1-3
length: 15
D: NA
DNA: TGTGCCAGTAGTATTGACACCCATTTCGGTAGCACCATATATTTT
CDR3: CASSIDTHFGSTIYF

size: NA
V: TRBV6-4
J: TRBJ1-1
length: 13
D: NA
DNA: TGTGCCAGCAGTGTAGGGAAAGACACTGAAGCTTTCTTT
CDR3: CASSVGKDTEAFF

size: NA
V: TRBV6-6
J: TRBJ2-3
length: 13
D: TRBD2
DNA: TGTGCCAGCGGGCGGGGGTCAACAGATACGCAGTATTTT
CDR3: CASGRGSTDTQYF

size: NA
V: TRBV4-1
J: TRBJ1-4
length: 18
D: NA
DNA: NA
CDR3: CASSQVAGGATGGAYVFF

size: once
V: TRBV20-1
J: TRBJ2-5
length: 14
D: TRBD2
DNA: TGCAGTGTTAGTAGCGGGGGTCTCCAAGAGACCCAGTACTTC
CDR3: CSVSSGGLQETQYF

size: NA
V: TRBV2
J: TRBJ2-7
length: 15
D: TRBD2
DNA: TGTGCCAGCAGGAGGGGGGTAGCGGGAGGGTACGAGCAGTACTTC
CDR3: CASRRGVAGGYEQYF

size: once
V: TRBV29-1
J: TRBJ1-2
length: 13
D: NA
DNA: TGCAGCGTTGAATTTGACAGAAGATATGGCTACACCTTC
CDR3: CSVEFDRRYGYTF

size: NA
V: TRBV6-5
J: TRBJ2-2
length: 16
D: TRBD1
DNA: TGTGCCAGCAGTTACGTAGGGACAGAGTACACCGGGGAGCTGTTTTTT
CDR3: CASSYVGTEYTGELFF

size: once
V: TRBV5-1
J: TRBJ2-2
length: 16
D: NA
DNA: TGCGCCAGCAGCTTGTTCGTACCGGGGAGCACCGGGGAGCTGTTTTTT
CDR3: CASSLFVPGSTGELFF

size: NA
V: TRBV6-1
J: TRBJ2-7
length: 18
D: TRBD1
DNA: TGTGCCAGCAGTGACCCCTTCGGACAGGGGCCCGCGAGGTACGAGCAGTACTTC
CDR3: CASSDPFGQGPARYEQYF

size: NA
V: TRBV27
J: TRBJ1-5
length: 16
D: NA
DNA: TGTGCCAGCAGTTTATACCAGGCATATAGCAATCAGCCCCAGCATTTT
CDR3: CASSLYQAYSNQPQHF

size: NA
V: TRBV19
J: TRBJ1-1
length: 13
D: NA
DNA: TGTGCCAGCGCCCTGGGGGCTAACACTGAAGCTTTCTTT
CDR3: CASALGANTEAFF

size: NA
V: TRBV29-1
J: TRBJ1-1
length: 13
D: TRBD1
DNA: TGCAGCGTCCGAGGACAGGCGAACACTGAAGCTTTCTTT
CDR3: CSVRGQANTEAFF

size: once
V: TRBV7-2
J: TRBJ1-5
length: 15
D: TRBD1
DNA: TGTGCCAGCAGCACGACAGGGGGACGCAATCAGCCCCAGCATTTT
CDR3: CASSTTGGRNQPQHF

size: NA
V: TRBV5-6
J: TRBJ1-4
length: 14
D: NA
DNA: TGTGCCAGCAGCTTGGGGCAGCAATATGAAAAACTGTTTTTT
CDR3: CASSLGQQYEKLFF

size: NA
V: TRBV3-1/TRBV3-2
J: TRBJ2-5
length: 18
D: TRBD2
DNA: TGTGCCAGCAGCCAAGATAAAGCAGAAGCGGGAGGCTCCGGGGGCCAGTACTTC
CDR3: CASSQDKAEAGGSGGQYF

size: NA
V: TRBV9
J: TRBJ2-2
length: 15
D: NA
DNA: TGTGCCAGCAGCGTAGCTAACGGATACACCGGGGAGCTGTTTTTT
CDR3: CASSVANGYTGELFF

size: NA
V: TRBV3-1/TRBV3-2
J: TRBJ1-5
length: 13
D: NA
DNA: TGTGCCAGCAGTCGGACGGTCAATCAGCCCCAGCATTTT
CDR3: CASSRTVNQPQHF

size: NA
V: TRBV19
J: TRBJ1-2
length: 14
D: NA
DNA: TGTGCCAGTACCAAGCAATACCTCATCTATGGCTACACCTTC
CDR3: CASTKQYLIYGYTF

size: NA
V: TRBV7-9
J: TRBJ2-7
length: 14
D: TRBD1
DNA: TGTGCCAGCAGCCAGGGACAGACTCACTACGAGCAGTACTTC
CDR3: CASSQGQTHYEQYF

size: NA
V: TRBV5-4
J: TRBJ2-5
length: 11
D: NA
DNA: TGTGCCAGCAGAGGTGGGGAGACCCAGTACTTC
CDR3: CASRGGETQYF

size: NA
V: TRBV4-3
J: TRBJ1-5
length: 16
D: NA
DNA: TGCGCCAGCAGCCAAGACAGTGGGGGCGGCAATCAGCCCCAGCATTTT
CDR3: CASSQDSGGGNQPQHF

size: NA
V: TRBV4-2
J: TRBJ2-7
length: 16
D: TRBD1
DNA: TGTGCCAGCAGCCCAGTGGGACAGGGGGCTAGGAACGAGCAGTACTTC
CDR3: CASSPVGQGARNEQYF

size: NA
V: TRBV29-1
J: TRBJ2-1
length: 16
D: NA
DNA: TGCAGCGTTGAAGCCCCCCAGGGGGGCCCCATGGATGAGCAGTTCTTC
CDR3: CSVEAPQGGPMDEQFF

size: NA
V: TRBV5-1
J: TRBJ1-3
length: 18
D: NA
DNA: TGCGCCAGCAGCCGAGACGCCCTTGGACTAGGATCCGGAAACACCATATATTTT
CDR3: CASSRDALGLGSGNTIYF

size: NA
V: TRBV29-1
J: TRBJ2-7
length: 16
D: TRBD1
DNA: TGCAGCGCTGATCCTCACAGGGGGCAAGTCGACTACGAGCAGTACTTC
CDR3: CSADPHRGQVDYEQYF

size: NA
V: TRBV9
J: TRBJ2-7
length: 15
D: NA
DNA: TGTGCCAGCAGCGTAGGAGGTGACATAGCCTACGAGCAGTACTTC
CDR3: CASSVGGDIAYEQYF

size: NA
V: TRBV27
J: TRBJ2-5
length: 16
D: NA
DNA: TGTGCCAGCAGTTTATTATCGGGGGCCAGAAAAGAGACCCAGTACTTC
CDR3: CASSLLSGARKETQYF

size: few
V: TRBV5-4
J: TRBJ1-1
length: 15
D: TRBD1
DNA: TGTGCCAGCAGCTCTGACGACAGGGGGAACACTGAAGCTTTCTTT
CDR3: CASSSDDRGNTEAFF

size: NA
V: TRBV27
J: TRBJ2-3
length: 14
D: TRBD1
DNA: TGTGCCAGCAGTACAGGGGTTCTCACAGATACGCAGTATTTT
CDR3: CASSTGVLTDTQYF

size: NA
V: TRBV7-9
J: TRBJ1-3
length: 12
D: NA
DNA: TGTGCCAGCATCCCGTCCCCAAACACCATATATTTT
CDR3: CASIPSPNTIYF

size: NA
V: TRBV21-1
J: TRBJ1-1
length: 13
D: NA
DNA: TGTGCCAGCAGCAAAAGGACAGGGGCCCCAGCTTTCTTT
CDR3: CASSKRTGAPAFF

size: NA
V: TRBV6-7
J: TRBJ1-1
length: 12
D: NA
DNA: TGTGCCAGCGGCCTATACAACACTGAAGCTTTCTTT
CDR3: CASGLYNTEAFF

size: NA
V: TRBV28
J: TRBJ2-7
length: 17
D: NA
DNA: TGTGCCAGCAGCCCCTATGGGGGCCGGACTACGCATTACGAGCAGTACTTC
CDR3: CASSPYGGRTTHYEQYF

size: NA
V: TRBV28
J: TRBJ1-6
length: 11
D: TRBD1
DNA: TGTGCCAGTGGACAGGATTCACCCCTCCACTTT
CDR3: CASGQDSPLHF